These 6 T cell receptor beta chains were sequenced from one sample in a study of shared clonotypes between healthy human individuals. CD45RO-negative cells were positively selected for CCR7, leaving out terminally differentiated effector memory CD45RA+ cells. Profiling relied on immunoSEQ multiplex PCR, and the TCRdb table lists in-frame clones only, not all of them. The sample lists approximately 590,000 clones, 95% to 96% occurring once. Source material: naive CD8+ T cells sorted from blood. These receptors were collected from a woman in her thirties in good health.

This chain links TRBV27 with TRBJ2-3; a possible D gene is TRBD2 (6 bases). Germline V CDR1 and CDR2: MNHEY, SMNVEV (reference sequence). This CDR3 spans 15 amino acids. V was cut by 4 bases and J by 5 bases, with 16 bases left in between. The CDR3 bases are TGTGCCAGCAGTTGGGGGGACGGCAGTCAAGATACGCAGTATTTT. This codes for CASSWGDGSQDTQYF.

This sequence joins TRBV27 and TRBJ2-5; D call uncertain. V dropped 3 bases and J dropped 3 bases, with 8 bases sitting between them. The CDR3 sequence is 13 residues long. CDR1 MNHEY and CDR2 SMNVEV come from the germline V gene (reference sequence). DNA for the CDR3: TGTGCCAGCAGTTTTCTTGGGGAAGAGACCCAGTACTTC. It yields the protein CASSFLGEETQYF.

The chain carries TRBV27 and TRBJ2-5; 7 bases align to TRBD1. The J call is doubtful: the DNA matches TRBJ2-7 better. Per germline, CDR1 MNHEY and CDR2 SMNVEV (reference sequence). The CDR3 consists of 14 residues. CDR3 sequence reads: CASSLGTVPYEQYF. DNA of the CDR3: TGTGCCAGCAGTTTGGGGACAGTCCCCTACGAGCAGTACTTC.

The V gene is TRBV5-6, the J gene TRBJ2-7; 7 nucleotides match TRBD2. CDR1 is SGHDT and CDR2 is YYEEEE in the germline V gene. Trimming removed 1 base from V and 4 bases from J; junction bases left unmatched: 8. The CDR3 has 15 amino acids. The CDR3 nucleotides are TGTGCCAGCAGCTTGAGTAGCGGGTCCGCTTACGAGCAGTACTTC. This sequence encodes CASSLSSGSAYEQYF.

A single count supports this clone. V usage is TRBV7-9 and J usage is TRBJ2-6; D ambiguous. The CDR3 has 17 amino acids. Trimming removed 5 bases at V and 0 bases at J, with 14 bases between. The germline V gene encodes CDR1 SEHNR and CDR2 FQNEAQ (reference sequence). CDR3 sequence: CASSTDVRISGANVLTF. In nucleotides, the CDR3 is TGTGCCAGCAGCACCGACGTCCGGATCTCTGGGGCCAACGTCCTGACTTTC.

The CDR3 region has the DNA TGTGCCAGCACCTTGGGTGGGGACCTGAACACTGAAGCTTTCTTT. Protein product: CASTLGGDLNTEAFF. The V call is TRBV6-5, the J call TRBJ1-1; TRBD1 might be the D (5 bases). The ends were cut back, 7 bases at V and 0 bases at J, with 15 bases in the middle. Per germline, CDR1 MNHEY and CDR2 SVGAGI. This CDR3 is built from 15 residues.